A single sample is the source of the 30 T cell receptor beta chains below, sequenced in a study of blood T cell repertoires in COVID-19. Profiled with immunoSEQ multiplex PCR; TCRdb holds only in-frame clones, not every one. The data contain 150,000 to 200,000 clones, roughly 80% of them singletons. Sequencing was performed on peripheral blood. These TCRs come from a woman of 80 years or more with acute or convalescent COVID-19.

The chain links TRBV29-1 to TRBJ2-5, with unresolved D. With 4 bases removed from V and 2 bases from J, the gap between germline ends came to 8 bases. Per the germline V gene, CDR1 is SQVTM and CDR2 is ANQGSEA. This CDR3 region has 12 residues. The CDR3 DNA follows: TGCAGCGTTGTCGGGTCTCAAGAGACCCAGTACTTC. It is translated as CSVVGSQETQYF.

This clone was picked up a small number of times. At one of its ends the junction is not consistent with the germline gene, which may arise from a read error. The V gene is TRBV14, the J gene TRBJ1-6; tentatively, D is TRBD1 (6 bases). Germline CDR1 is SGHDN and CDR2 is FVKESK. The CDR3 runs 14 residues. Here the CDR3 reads CASSQEGGSQKRYF. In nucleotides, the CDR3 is TGTGCCAGCAGCCAAGAAGGGGGTTCTCAAAAGCGTTACTTT. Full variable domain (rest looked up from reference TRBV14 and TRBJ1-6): EAGVTQFPSHSVIEKGQTVTLRCDPISGHDNLYWYRRVMGKEIKFLLHFVKESKQDESGMPNNRFLAERTGGTYSTLKVQPAELEDSGVYFCASSQEGGSQKRYFGNGTRLTVT.

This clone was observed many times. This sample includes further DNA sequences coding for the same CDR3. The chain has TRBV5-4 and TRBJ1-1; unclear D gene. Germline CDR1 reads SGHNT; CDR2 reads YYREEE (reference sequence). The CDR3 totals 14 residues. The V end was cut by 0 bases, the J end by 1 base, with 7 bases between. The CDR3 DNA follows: TGTGCCAGCAGCTTGGCTCGCGCGAACACTGAAGCTTTCTTT. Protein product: CASSLARANTEAFF.

CDR3 sequence (DNA): TGTGCCAGCAGCCCCGGAGGAGGGAGGGATCCACTTGAGCAGTTCTTC. This encodes CASSPGGGRDPLEQFF. This chain connects TRBV4-2 to TRBJ2-1; TRBD2 aligns across 7 bases. V gave up 4 bases and J gave up 9 bases; unmatched junction bases: 15. Germline CDR1 is LGHNA and CDR2 is YNFKEQ. The CDR3 totals 16 residues.

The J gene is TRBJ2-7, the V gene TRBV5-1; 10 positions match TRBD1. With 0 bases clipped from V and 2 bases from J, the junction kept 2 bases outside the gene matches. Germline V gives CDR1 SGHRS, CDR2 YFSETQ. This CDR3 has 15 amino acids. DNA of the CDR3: TGCGCCAGCAGCTTGGTGGGACAGGGGCCCTACGAGCAGTACTTC. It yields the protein CASSLVGQGPYEQYF.

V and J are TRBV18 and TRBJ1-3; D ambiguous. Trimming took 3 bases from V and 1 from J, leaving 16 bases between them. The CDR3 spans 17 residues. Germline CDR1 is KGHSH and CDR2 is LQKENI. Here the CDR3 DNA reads TGTGCCAGCTCACCGCTTGAGGCTTCTTCTTCTGGAAACACCATATATTTT. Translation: CASSPLEASSSGNTIYF.

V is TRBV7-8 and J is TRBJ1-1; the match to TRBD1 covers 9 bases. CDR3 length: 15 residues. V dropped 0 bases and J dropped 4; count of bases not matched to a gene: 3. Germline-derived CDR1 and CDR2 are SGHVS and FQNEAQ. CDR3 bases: TGTGCCAGCAGCTTAGCGGGGACAGGGTTCACTGAAGCTTTCTTT. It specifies CASSLAGTGFTEAFF.

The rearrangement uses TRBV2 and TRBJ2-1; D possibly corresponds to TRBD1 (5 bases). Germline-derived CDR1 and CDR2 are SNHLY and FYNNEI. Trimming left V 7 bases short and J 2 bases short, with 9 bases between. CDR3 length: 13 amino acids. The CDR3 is CASKGNPYNEQFF. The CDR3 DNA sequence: TGTGCCAGCAAGGGGAATCCCTACAATGAGCAGTTCTTC.

The DNA of the CDR3 is TGTGCCAGCAGCTCCTCCGGGACTCTAAGAGGTGGCTACACCTTC. Amino acids: CASSSSGTLRGGYTF. J is TRBJ1-2 and V is TRBV7-6; D is possibly TRBD1 (5 bases). The length of the CDR3 is 15 residues. In germline, CDR1 is SGHVS, CDR2 FNYEAQ. V was pared by 4 bases and J by 7 bases, with 19 bases between.

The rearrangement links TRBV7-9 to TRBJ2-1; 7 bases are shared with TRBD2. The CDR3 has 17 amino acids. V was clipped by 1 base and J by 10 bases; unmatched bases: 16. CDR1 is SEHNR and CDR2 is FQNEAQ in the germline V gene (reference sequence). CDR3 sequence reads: CASSLGRGASGREEQFF. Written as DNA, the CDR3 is TGTGCCAGCAGCTTAGGACGAGGGGCTAGCGGCCGGGAGGAGCAGTTCTTC.

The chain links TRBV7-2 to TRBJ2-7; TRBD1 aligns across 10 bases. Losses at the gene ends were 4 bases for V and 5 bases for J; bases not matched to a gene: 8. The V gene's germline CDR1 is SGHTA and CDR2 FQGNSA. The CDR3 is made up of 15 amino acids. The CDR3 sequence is CASSSTGTGVHEQYF. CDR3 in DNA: TGTGCCAGCAGCTCCACCGGGACAGGGGTCCACGAGCAGTACTTC.

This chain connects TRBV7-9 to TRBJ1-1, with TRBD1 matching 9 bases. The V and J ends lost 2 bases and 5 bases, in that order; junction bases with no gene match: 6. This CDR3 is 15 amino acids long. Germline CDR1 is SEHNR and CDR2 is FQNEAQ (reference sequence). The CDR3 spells CASSLLQGAMTEAFF. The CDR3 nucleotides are TGTGCCAGCAGCTTACTACAGGGGGCTATGACTGAAGCTTTCTTT.

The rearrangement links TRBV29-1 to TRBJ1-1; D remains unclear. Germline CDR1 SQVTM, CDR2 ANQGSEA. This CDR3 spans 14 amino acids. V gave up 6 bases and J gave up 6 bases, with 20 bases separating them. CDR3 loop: CSVDGLSPRAEAFF. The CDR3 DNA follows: TGCAGCGTGGACGGACTGTCGCCCCGGGCTGAAGCTTTCTTT.

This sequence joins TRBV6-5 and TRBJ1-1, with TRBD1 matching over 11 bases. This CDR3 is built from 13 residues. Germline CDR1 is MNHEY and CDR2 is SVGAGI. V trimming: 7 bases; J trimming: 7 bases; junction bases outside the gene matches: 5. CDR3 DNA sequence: TGTGCCAGCACGGACAGGGGGCGCGGTGAAGCTTTCTTT. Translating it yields CASTDRGRGEAFF.

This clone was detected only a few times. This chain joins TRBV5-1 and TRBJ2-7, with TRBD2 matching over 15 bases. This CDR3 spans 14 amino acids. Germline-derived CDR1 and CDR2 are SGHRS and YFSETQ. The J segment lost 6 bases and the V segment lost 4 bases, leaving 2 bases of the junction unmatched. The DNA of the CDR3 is TGCGCCAGCAGCGGGGGACTAGCGGGAGGCGAGCAGTACTTC. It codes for CASSGGLAGGEQYF.

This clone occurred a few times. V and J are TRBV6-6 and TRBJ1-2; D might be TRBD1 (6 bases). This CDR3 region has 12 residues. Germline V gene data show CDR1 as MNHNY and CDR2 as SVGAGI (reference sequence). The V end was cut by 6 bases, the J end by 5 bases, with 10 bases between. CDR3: CASRDSSYGYTF. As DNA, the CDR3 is TGTGCCAGCAGGGACAGTTCATATGGCTACACCTTC.

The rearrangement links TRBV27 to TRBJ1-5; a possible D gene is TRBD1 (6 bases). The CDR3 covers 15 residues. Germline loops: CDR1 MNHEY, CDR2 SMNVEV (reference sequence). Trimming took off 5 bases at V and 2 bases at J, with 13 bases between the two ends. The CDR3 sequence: CASSLNRVGNQPQHF. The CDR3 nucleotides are TGTGCCAGCAGTCTTAACAGGGTTGGCAATCAGCCCCAGCATTTT.

Written as DNA, the CDR3 is TGTGCCAGCAGCTTGTCGTCGGTCGTTAGTAGTGGCTACACCTTC. Amino acids: CASSLSSVVSSGYTF. This chain joins TRBV7-9 and TRBJ1-2, with unresolved D. Germline V gene sequence: CDR1 SEHNR, CDR2 FQNEAQ (reference sequence). V was pared by 3 bases and J by 7 bases, with 18 bases between. This CDR3 is 15 amino acids long.

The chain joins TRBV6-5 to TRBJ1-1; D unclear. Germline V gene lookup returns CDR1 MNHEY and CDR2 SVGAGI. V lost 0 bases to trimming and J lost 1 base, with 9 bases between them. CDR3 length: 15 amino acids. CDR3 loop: CASSYSSRSNTEAFF. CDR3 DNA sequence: TGTGCCAGCAGTTACTCATCCAGGTCGAACACTGAAGCTTTCTTT.

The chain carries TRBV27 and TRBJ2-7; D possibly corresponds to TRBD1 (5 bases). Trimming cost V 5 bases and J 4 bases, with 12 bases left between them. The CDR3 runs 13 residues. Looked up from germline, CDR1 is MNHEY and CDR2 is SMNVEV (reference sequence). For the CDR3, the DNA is TGTGCCAGCAGTCCTCGAAGGGGTTACGAGCAGTACTTC. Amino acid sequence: CASSPRRGYEQYF.

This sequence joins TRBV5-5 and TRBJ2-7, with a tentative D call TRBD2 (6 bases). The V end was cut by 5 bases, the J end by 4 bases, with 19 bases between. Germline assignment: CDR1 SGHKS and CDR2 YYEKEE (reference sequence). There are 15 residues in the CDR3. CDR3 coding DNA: TGTGCCAGCAGGCCGGCCCCCGGGAGACCTTACGAGCAGTACTTC. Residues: CASRPAPGRPYEQYF.

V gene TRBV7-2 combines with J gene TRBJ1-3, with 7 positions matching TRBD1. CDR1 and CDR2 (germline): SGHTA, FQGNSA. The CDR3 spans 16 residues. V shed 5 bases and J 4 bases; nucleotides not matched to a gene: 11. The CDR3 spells CASSVTPTTGGNTIYF. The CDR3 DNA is TGTGCCAGCAGCGTAACGCCGACGACAGGGGGAAACACCATATATTTT.

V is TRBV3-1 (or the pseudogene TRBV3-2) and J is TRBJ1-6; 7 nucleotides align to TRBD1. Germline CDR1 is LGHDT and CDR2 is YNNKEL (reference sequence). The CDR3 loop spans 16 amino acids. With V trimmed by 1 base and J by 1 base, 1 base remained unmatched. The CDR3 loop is CASSQAGGSYNSPLHF. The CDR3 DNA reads TGTGCCAGCAGCCAAGCAGGGGGTTCCTATAATTCACCCCTCCACTTT.

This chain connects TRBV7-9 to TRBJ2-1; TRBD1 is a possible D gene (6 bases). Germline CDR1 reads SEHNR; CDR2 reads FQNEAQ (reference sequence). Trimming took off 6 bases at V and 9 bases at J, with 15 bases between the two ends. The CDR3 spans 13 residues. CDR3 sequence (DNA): TGTGCCAGCAGTTGGGACACCAACAGTGAGCAGTTCTTC. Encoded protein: CASSWDTNSEQFF.

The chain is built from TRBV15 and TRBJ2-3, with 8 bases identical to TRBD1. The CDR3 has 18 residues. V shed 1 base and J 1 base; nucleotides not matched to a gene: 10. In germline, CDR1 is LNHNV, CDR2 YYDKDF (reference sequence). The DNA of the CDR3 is TGTGCCACCAGCAGAGGTTGGGACTCGGACAGGGGCACAGATACGCAGTATTTT. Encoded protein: CATSRGWDSDRGTDTQYF.

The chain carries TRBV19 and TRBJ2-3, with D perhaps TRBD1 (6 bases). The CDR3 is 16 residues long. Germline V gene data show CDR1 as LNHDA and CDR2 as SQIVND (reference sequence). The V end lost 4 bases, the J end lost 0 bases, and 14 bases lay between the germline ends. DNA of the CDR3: TGTGCCAGTAGTACATACAGGGTACCTAGCACAGATACGCAGTATTTT. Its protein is CASSTYRVPSTDTQYF.

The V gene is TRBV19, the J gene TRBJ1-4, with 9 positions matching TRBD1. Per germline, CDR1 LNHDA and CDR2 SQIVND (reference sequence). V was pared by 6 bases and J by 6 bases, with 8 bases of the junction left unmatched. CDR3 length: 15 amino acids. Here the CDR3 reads CASSNGWTGDEKLFF. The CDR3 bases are TGTGCCAGTAGCAATGGTTGGACAGGGGATGAAAAACTGTTTTTT.

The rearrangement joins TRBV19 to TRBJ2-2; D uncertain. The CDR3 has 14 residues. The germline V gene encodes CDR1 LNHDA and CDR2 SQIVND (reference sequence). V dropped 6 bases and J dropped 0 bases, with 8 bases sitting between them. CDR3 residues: CASRRQANTGELFF. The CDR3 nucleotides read TGTGCCAGTAGGAGACAAGCGAACACCGGGGAGCTGTTTTTT.

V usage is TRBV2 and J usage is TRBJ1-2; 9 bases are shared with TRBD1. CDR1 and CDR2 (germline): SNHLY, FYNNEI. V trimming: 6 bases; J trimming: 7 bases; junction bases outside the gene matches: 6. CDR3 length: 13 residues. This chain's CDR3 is CASRGQGVGGYTF. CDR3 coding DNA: TGTGCCAGCAGGGGACAGGGAGTGGGTGGCTACACCTTC.

The CDR3 region is CAWSVYRAYEQYF. CDR3 DNA sequence: TGTGCCTGGAGTGTGTACAGGGCCTACGAGCAGTACTTC. J is TRBJ2-7 and V is TRBV30; weak D call: TRBD1 (6 bases). The CDR3 totals 13 residues. V lost 0 bases to trimming and J lost 2 bases, with 8 bases between them. Germline V CDR1 and CDR2: GTSNPN, SVGIG (reference sequence).